One sample yielded the 25 T cell receptor beta chains listed below, sequenced in a study of T-cell reconstitution after alpha-beta-depleted transplantation in children. Unique molecular identifiers were incorporated when the TCRbeta library was constructed. Each CDR3 protein gets one entry after TCRdb re-called the PCR reads with MiXCR. The sample has 200,000 to 250,000 distinct CDR3 sequences, 11% seen once. This material consisted of PBMCs, taken before TCRalphabeta/CD19-depleted stem cell transplant. The source of these receptors is a child under two years old with acute myeloid leukemia, due to receive a stem cell transplant.

This clonotype has a handful of counts. The genes are TRBV6-6 and TRBJ2-2; D is unresolved. The germline V gene has CDR1 MNHNY and CDR2 SVGAGI (reference sequence). The CDR3 consists of 16 residues. The germline V and J ends were trimmed by 4 bases and 4 bases, with 16 bases remaining between them. CDR3 in amino acids: CASSLGREGPTGELFF. The CDR3 DNA reads as TGTGCCAGCAGTTTAGGTCGAGAAGGGCCCACCGGGGAGCTGTTTTTT.

This clonotype came up many times. The chain employs TRBV10-3 and TRBJ2-6, with no clear D. This CDR3 has 16 residues. V was trimmed by 2 bases and J by 1 base, leaving 9 bases between them. The germline CDR1 and CDR2 sequences are ENHRY and SYGVKD. CDR3 in DNA: TGTGCCATCAGTGAGAGTAGGGCTTCTGGGGCCAACGTCCTGACTTTC. It encodes CAISESRASGANVLTF.

This clonotype was detected only a few times. The chain carries TRBV2 and TRBJ1-2, with D unresolved. Trimming shortened V by 2 bases and J by 5 bases, and 12 bases separated the two germline ends. This CDR3 has 14 residues. Looked up from germline, CDR1 is SNHLY and CDR2 is FYNNEI. CDR3 loop: CASSETAGEYGYTF. As DNA, the CDR3 is TGTGCCAGCAGTGAAACTGCAGGAGAGTATGGCTACACCTTC.

This clonotype was observed at least ten times. The rearrangement links TRBV5-5 to TRBJ2-1; D is perhaps TRBD1 or TRBD2 (5 bases each). Deletions cut 4 bases from V and 0 bases from J, with 11 bases between. Germline V lookup: CDR1 SGHKS, CDR2 YYEKEE (reference sequence). CDR3 length: 15 amino acids. The CDR3 is CASSMRDGSYNEQFF. DNA for the CDR3: TGTGCCAGCAGCATGAGGGACGGCTCCTACAATGAGCAGTTCTTC.

This clonotype was counted ten times or more. The V gene is TRBV6-8, the J gene TRBJ2-7; no clear D gene. Germline-derived CDR1 and CDR2 are MNHGY and SAAAGT. The CDR3 is 14 residues long. Trimming removed 2 bases from V and 2 bases from J, with 10 bases in between. CDR3 loop: CASSYGTGPYEQYF. The CDR3 nucleotides read TGTGCCAGCAGTTACGGCACCGGCCCCTACGAGCAGTACTTC.

Comments on this clonotype: Given a much more abundant clone one base away, this may be a read error. The chain employs TRBV28 and TRBJ1-2; 7 bases fit TRBD1. Germline CDR1 reads MDHEN; CDR2 reads SYDVKM. The CDR3 is made up of 14 amino acids. The CDR3 protein is CASRSSGQSAGDTF. CDR3 nucleotides: TGTGCCAGCAGATCATCGGGACAGAGCGCTGGCGACACCTTC.

The sample holds a few counts of this clonotype. The chain couples TRBV12-3 or TRBV12-4 to TRBJ1-5; 8 bases map to TRBD1. The CDR3 spans 16 residues. Losses at the gene ends were 6 bases for V and 2 bases for J; bases not matched to a gene: 9. CDR3 DNA: TGTGCCAGCAGGGCCGGACAGGGAAGGGGCAATCAGCCCCAGCATTTT. This codes for CASRAGQGRGNQPQHF.

Many counts were recorded for this clonotype. The V and J genes are TRBV27 and TRBJ2-1, with D perhaps TRBD2 (6 bases). The germline V and J ends were trimmed by 4 bases and 3 bases, with 16 bases remaining between them. Germline CDR1 reads MNHEY; CDR2 reads SMNVEV (reference sequence). This CDR3 spans 16 amino acids. CDR3 nucleotide sequence: TGTGCCAGCAGTTCGCCTACCGGGACTCGCTACAATGAGCAGTTCTTC. Translation gives CASSSPTGTRYNEQFF.

There are many counts of this clonotype. This rearrangement joins TRBV10-3 to TRBJ2-5; D gene uncertain. The germline V gene encodes CDR1 ENHRY and CDR2 SYGVKD. The CDR3 length is 15 residues. With 3 bases removed from V and 5 bases from J, the gap between germline ends came to 16 bases. The CDR3, as DNA: TGTGCCATCAGTGACCCGAAACGAGGAGCGGAGACCCAGTACTTC. Protein product: CAISDPKRGAETQYF.

At least ten counts were recorded for this clonotype. This chain links TRBV13 with TRBJ2-5; 7 bases fit TRBD2. This CDR3 has 14 residues. V trimming: 3 bases; J trimming: 5 bases; junction bases outside the gene matches: 6. In germline, CDR1 is PRHDT, CDR2 FYEKMQ (reference sequence). CDR3 residues: CASSLGRRGETQYF. CDR3 in DNA: TGTGCCAGCAGCTTGGGACGGCGGGGGGAGACCCAGTACTTC.

This clonotype was counted many times. J is TRBJ2-1 and V is TRBV6-5, with unresolved D. With 2 bases removed from V and 2 bases from J, the gap between germline ends came to 13 bases. CDR3 length: 16 residues. Germline CDR1 and CDR2: MNHEY and SVGAGI. The CDR3 bases are TGTGCCAGCAGTTACCTGCGGTCGGTTCCCTACAATGAGCAGTTCTTC. Amino acid sequence: CASSYLRSVPYNEQFF.

In this sample, this clonotype turned up many times. The chain recombines TRBV12-3 or TRBV12-4 with TRBJ1-6, with 10 bases identical to TRBD1. This CDR3 is built from 19 residues. The V and J ends lost 1 base and 0 bases, in that order; junction bases with no gene match: 6. The CDR3, as DNA: TGTGCCAGCAGTTTAGTTTGGACAGGGGGTAGCTCCTATAATTCACCCCTCCACTTT. Its translation is CASSLVWTGGSSYNSPLHF.

This clonotype has ten or more counts. The chain employs TRBV7-7 and TRBJ2-3; perhaps TRBD1 as D (6 bases). The germline V gene encodes CDR1 SSHAT and CDR2 FNYEAQ (reference sequence). The V and J ends lost 1 base and 1 base respectively, with 21 bases between them. The CDR3 totals 19 residues. The CDR3 nucleotides are TGTGCCAGCAGCTTAGGCCGCCGTAGGGACACCCTTGGCACAGATACGCAGTATTTT. Amino acids: CASSLGRRRDTLGTDTQYF.

Ten or more counts support this clonotype. This chain links TRBV20-1 with TRBJ1-5; no firm D call. CDR1 is DFQATT, CDR2 SNEGSKA, per germline (reference sequence). The length of the CDR3 is 14 residues. Trimming took 0 bases from V and 7 from J, leaving 13 bases between them. This CDR3 is CSAREAVPGQPQHF. As DNA, the CDR3 is TGCAGTGCTAGAGAAGCGGTCCCGGGGCAGCCCCAGCATTTT.

In its sample, this clonotype was seen many times. The rearrangement links TRBV12-3 or TRBV12-4 to TRBJ2-3; a weak D match, TRBD1 (5 bases). This CDR3 has 13 amino acids. Trimming shortened V by 6 bases and J by 2 bases, and 9 bases separated the two germline ends. Here the CDR3 DNA reads TGTGCCAGCAGGCCAGGGTTCACAGATACGCAGTATTTT. Translation: CASRPGFTDTQYF.

This clonotype was seen at least ten times. CDR3 bases: TGTGCCAGCACCCAGGACGGGGGGCTCACTGAAGCTTTCTTT. Encoded protein: CASTQDGGLTEAFF. This sequence joins TRBV2 and TRBJ1-1, with D tentatively TRBD1 (6 bases). The ends were cut back, 7 bases at V and 4 bases at J, with 16 bases in the middle. CDR1 and CDR2 from the germline V gene are SNHLY and FYNNEI. The CDR3 sequence is 14 residues long.

Ten or more counts support this clonotype. The chain links TRBV5-1 to TRBJ1-2; TRBD1 aligns across 7 bases. Germline values: CDR1 SGHRS, CDR2 YFSETQ. V gave up 4 bases and J gave up 2 bases; unmatched junction bases: 8. The CDR3 sequence is 15 residues long. The DNA for the CDR3 is TGCGCCAGCAGCCTCCAGACAGGGTCGAACTATGGCTACACCTTC. As protein: CASSLQTGSNYGYTF.

The sample holds many counts of this clonotype. The V gene is TRBV19, the J gene TRBJ2-1, with TRBD2 identical over 8 bases. This CDR3 region has 15 residues. Unmatched junction bases numbered 7, after V lost 8 bases and J lost 1 base. Germline CDR1 LNHDA, CDR2 SQIVND (reference sequence). CDR3 sequence: CASGPSGSSYNEQFF. The CDR3 DNA reads as TGTGCCAGTGGCCCGAGCGGGAGTTCCTACAATGAGCAGTTCTTC.

This clonotype has at least ten counts. The genes are TRBV28 and TRBJ2-1; TRBD2 matches at 14 bases. CDR1 is MDHEN, CDR2 SYDVKM, per germline. V dropped 6 bases and J dropped 12; count of bases not matched to a gene: 10. The CDR3 sequence is 15 residues long. CDR3 sequence: CASRGTSGRKWGQFF. The CDR3 region has the DNA TGTGCCAGCAGGGGGACTAGCGGGAGAAAGTGGGGGCAGTTCTTC.

Many counts were recorded for this clonotype. This rearrangement joins TRBV20-1 to TRBJ2-7; D possibly corresponds to TRBD1 (5 bases). Per germline, CDR1 DFQATT and CDR2 SNEGSKA (reference sequence). V dropped 4 bases and J dropped 9 bases, with 13 bases sitting between them. The CDR3 runs 11 residues. The CDR3 DNA follows: TGCAGTGCTAAGGGGCTCCCAGGGCAGTACTTC. This codes for CSAKGLPGQYF.

Of note for this clonotype: Its ends do not fully match the called genes, so a read error is possible. The CDR3 DNA is TGCGCCAGCAGCTTGGTAGGTGAGACCCCGTACTTC. As protein: CASSLVGETPYF. The rearrangement joins TRBV5-1 to TRBJ2-5; D gene ambiguous. The CDR3 loop spans 12 amino acids. The germline V gene encodes CDR1 SGHRS and CDR2 YFSETQ.

This clonotype was seen repeatedly, ten times or more. The chain joins TRBV3-1 to TRBJ1-2, with 7 bases fitting TRBD1. CDR3 length: 15 residues. Germline values: CDR1 LGHDT, CDR2 YNNKEL (reference sequence). Trimming cost V 4 bases and J 4 bases; bases outside gene matches: 9. CDR3 residues: CASSLGTVEGYGYTF. The CDR3 DNA follows: TGTGCCAGCAGCCTTGGGACAGTTGAGGGCTATGGCTACACCTTC.

This clonotype has at least ten counts. The chain combines TRBV7-3 with TRBJ2-3; no clear D. The germline gives CDR1 SGHTA, CDR2 FQGTGA. There are 17 residues in the CDR3. V lost 2 bases and J 1 base, leaving 16 bases between the germline ends. CDR3 protein: CASSLGPGLGGTDTQYF. Written as DNA, the CDR3 is TGTGCCAGCAGCTTAGGCCCAGGTCTCGGTGGCACAGATACGCAGTATTTT.

This clonotype was found many times. This chain joins TRBV7-9 and TRBJ1-2; D may be TRBD1 (5 bases). V was shortened by 4 bases and J by 5 bases, with 14 bases between the two germline ends. The CDR3 contains 14 residues. Germline values: CDR1 SEHNR, CDR2 FQNEAQ (reference sequence). The CDR3 DNA reads TGTGCCAGCAGCTCACAGGTCCCCATTTATGGCTACACCTTC. This sequence encodes CASSSQVPIYGYTF.

Ten or more counts support this clonotype. The chain employs TRBV5-1 and TRBJ2-1; 12 nucleotides align to TRBD2. V lost 4 bases, J lost 9 bases, and 5 bases stayed unmatched. The CDR3 is made up of 14 amino acids. CDR1 is SGHRS, CDR2 YFSETQ, per germline. The CDR3 sequence is CASSLRLAGVEQFF. CDR3 bases: TGCGCCAGCAGCCTAAGACTAGCGGGAGTTGAGCAGTTCTTC.